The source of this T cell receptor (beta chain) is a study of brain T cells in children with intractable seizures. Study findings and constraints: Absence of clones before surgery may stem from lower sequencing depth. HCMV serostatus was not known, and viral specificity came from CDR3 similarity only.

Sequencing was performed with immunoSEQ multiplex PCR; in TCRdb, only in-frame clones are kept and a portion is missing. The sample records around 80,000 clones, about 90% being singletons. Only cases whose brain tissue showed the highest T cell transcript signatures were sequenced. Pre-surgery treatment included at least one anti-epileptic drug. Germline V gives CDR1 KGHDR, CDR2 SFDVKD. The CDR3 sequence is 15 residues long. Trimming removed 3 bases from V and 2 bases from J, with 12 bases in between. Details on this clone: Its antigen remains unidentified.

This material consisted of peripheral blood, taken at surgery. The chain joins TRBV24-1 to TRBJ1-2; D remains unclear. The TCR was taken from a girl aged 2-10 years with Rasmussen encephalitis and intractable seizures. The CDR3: CATSDPGRGNYGYTF. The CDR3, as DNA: TGTGCCACCAGTGATCCCGGACGGGGAAACTATGGCTACACCTTC.